This TCR beta chain emerged from a study of shared clonotypes between healthy human individuals. Findings and limits, study-wide: Against clonotypes common to all four donors, non-shared ones had lower generation probabilities. Tissues were not sampled, only blood, and their repertoires likely differ. The rarefaction results pointed to incomplete sorted-subset sequencing despite large depth.

Turning to this clone: Its antigen is undetermined.

The healthy adult donors were HIV-negative and reported no recent acute infections or vaccinations. The method was immunoSEQ multiplex PCR; TCRdb's version includes in-frame clones alone and lacks a portion of them. The sample consists of roughly 2,500,000 clones, approximately 93% of them appearing once. The CDR3 has 15 residues. Trimming removed 3 bases from V and 3 bases from J; junction bases left unmatched: 2. CDR1 and CDR2 from the germline V gene are SGHDT and YYEEEE. The sample taken for sequencing was naive CD4+ T cells from PBMCs. Subset noted: CD45RA+ positively selected. The chain carries TRBV5-6 and TRBJ2-7, with 14 nucleotides matching TRBD2. This receptor was taken from a man younger than 35 in good health. Some clones in this sample may be carry-over from other donors' samples. The CDR3 protein is CASSYGLAGGYEQYF. In nucleotides, the CDR3 is TGTGCCAGCAGCTATGGACTAGCGGGAGGCTACGAGCAGTACTTC.